This TCR beta chain derives from a study of blood T cell repertoires in COVID-19. On the study more broadly: Sources were T cells, B-cell-depleted T cells, or PBMCs; the material itself was cDNA or gDNA.

Germline V lookup: CDR1 MNHEY, CDR2 SVGEGT. The CDR3 loop spans 16 amino acids. The V end was cut by 4 bases, the J end by 0 bases, with 15 bases between. Original methodology: From reference gene primer amplification, estimates of nucleated cell counts were derived. The protocol was immunoSEQ multiplex PCR, while the TCRdb copy is restricted to in-frame clones and leaves out a portion. V, J and clone size derive from that table, while D and trimming were established from the DNA sequence. This sample has around 150,000 clones, with around 84% found just once. The sequence was obtained from a woman between 50 and 59 years old with acute or convalescent COVID-19. Sequences were obtained from peripheral blood. This chain connects TRBV6-2 or TRBV6-3 to TRBJ1-1; D call uncertain. CDR3 DNA: TGTGCCAGCAGTTTTCGGGATCGGCAAATGAACACTGAAGCTTTCTTT. Protein: CASSFRDRQMNTEAFF.